This entry lists 10 T cell receptor beta chains sequenced from one sample in a study of blood T cell repertoires in COVID-19. Sequenced by immunoSEQ multiplex PCR; TCRdb stores in-frame clones only, minus some. The table includes 95,000 to 150,000 clones, less than 75% detected once. What was sequenced was peripheral blood. These receptors were collected from a human donor with acute or convalescent COVID-19. The donor label of this sample is uncertain.

This rearrangement joins TRBV6-2 or TRBV6-3 to TRBJ2-2, with 9 bases identical to TRBD2. Germline V lookup: CDR1 MNHEY, CDR2 SVGEGT. The CDR3 spans 14 residues. The J segment lost 5 bases and the V segment lost 2 bases, leaving 0 bases of the junction unmatched. CDR3 in amino acids: CASSYLAGTGELFF. For the CDR3, the DNA is TGTGCCAGCAGTTACCTAGCGGGGACCGGGGAGCTGTTTTTT.

This sequence joins TRBV15 and TRBJ1-4; 7 bases map to TRBD1. The CDR3 has 14 residues. Trimming cost V 7 bases and J 7 bases; bases outside gene matches: 9. CDR1 and CDR2 from the germline V gene are LNHNV and YYDKDF (reference sequence). As DNA, the CDR3 is TGTGCCACCACCTCGACAGGGATGACTGAAAAACTGTTTTTT. Translated, it gives CATTSTGMTEKLFF.

The chain links TRBV19 to TRBJ1-5; D not resolved. Trimming removed 2 bases at V and 6 bases at J, with 8 bases between. In germline, CDR1 is LNHDA, CDR2 SQIVND (reference sequence). The CDR3 runs to 13 residues. CDR3 nucleotides: TGTGCCAGTAGTATATTAATGAGTCAGCCCCAGCATTTT. As protein: CASSILMSQPQHF.

The V gene is TRBV18, the J gene TRBJ2-7; 11 bases match TRBD1. The germline V gene has CDR1 KGHSH and CDR2 LQKENI. This CDR3 region has 15 residues. V lost 2 bases and J lost 7; bases outside the gene matches: 7. CDR3 nucleotide sequence: TGTGCCAGCTCACCATCCGGGACAGGGGGTGAAGAGCAGTACTTC. This sequence encodes CASSPSGTGGEEQYF.

This rearrangement joins TRBV12-5 to TRBJ1-5, with D possibly TRBD1 on 5 matching bases. The V end lost 4 bases, the J end lost 5 bases, and 12 bases lay between the germline ends. This CDR3 region has 14 residues. Germline V gene lookup returns CDR1 LGHNT and CDR2 FRNRAP. The CDR3 spells CASGSTVGDQPQHF. The CDR3 region has the DNA TGTGCTAGTGGTTCGACAGTTGGAGATCAGCCCCAGCATTTT.

The chain is built from TRBV25-1 and TRBJ2-5; D remains unclear. V shed 0 bases and J shed 0 bases, with 8 bases lying between them. The germline V gene has CDR1 MGHDK and CDR2 SYGVNS. This CDR3 region has 15 residues. CDR3 nucleotides: TGTGCCAGCAGTGAATACCCCCGGTACCAAGAGACCCAGTACTTC. It is translated as CASSEYPRYQETQYF. Full variable domain (missing parts from reference TRBV25-1 and TRBJ2-5): EADIYQTPRYLVIGTGKKITLECSQTMGHDKMYWYQQDPGMELHLIHYSYGVNSTEKGDLSSESTVSRIRTEHFPLTLESARPSHTSQYLCASSEYPRYQETQYFGPGTRLLVL.

V usage is TRBV2 and J usage is TRBJ1-2; 10 bases fit TRBD1. The length of the CDR3 is 15 residues. The V gene's germline CDR1 is SNHLY and CDR2 FYNNEI. Trimming at V came to 10 bases and at J to 1 base, leaving 9 bases not matched to a gene. The CDR3 sequence: CAIESGQGINYGYTF. The CDR3 nucleotides are TGTGCCATCGAGTCGGGACAGGGGATTAACTATGGCTACACCTTC.

V and J are TRBV27 and TRBJ1-1, with a weak D call TRBD1 (6 bases). Germline CDR1 reads MNHEY; CDR2 reads SMNVEV (reference sequence). The CDR3 has 14 amino acids. Trimming stripped 8 bases from V and 5 bases from J, with 18 bases between. The CDR3 region has the DNA TGTGCCAGCGGCCACGGGGGGCGGGGAACTGAAGCTTTCTTT. It encodes CASGHGGRGTEAFF.

There are a few counts of this clone. This chain's CDR3 is CASTRTGEGYGYTF. In nucleotides, the CDR3 is TGTGCCAGCACTAGGACAGGGGAGGGCTATGGCTACACCTTC. The V gene is TRBV6-5, the J gene TRBJ1-2; 9 nucleotides match TRBD1. V shed 7 bases and J 4 bases; nucleotides not matched to a gene: 7. The length of the CDR3 is 14 residues. CDR1 MNHEY and CDR2 SVGAGI come from the germline V gene.

This clone turned up a few times. This chain joins TRBV11-2 and TRBJ2-7; a possible D gene is TRBD2 (5 bases). V lost 3 bases to trimming and J lost 4 bases, with 7 bases between them. This CDR3 is built from 12 residues. Germline assignment: CDR1 SGHAT and CDR2 FQNNGV. The CDR3 sequence is CASSFGEYEQYF. In DNA form, the CDR3 reads TGTGCCAGCAGCTTTGGGGAGTACGAGCAGTACTTC. The full variable domain, with the rest looked up from reference TRBV11-2 and TRBJ2-7, is EAGVAQSPRYKIIEKRQSVAFWCNPISGHATLYWYQQILGQGPKLLIQFQNNGVVDDSQLPKDRFSAERLKGVDSTLKIQPAKLEDSAVYLCASSFGEYEQYFGPGTRLTVT.